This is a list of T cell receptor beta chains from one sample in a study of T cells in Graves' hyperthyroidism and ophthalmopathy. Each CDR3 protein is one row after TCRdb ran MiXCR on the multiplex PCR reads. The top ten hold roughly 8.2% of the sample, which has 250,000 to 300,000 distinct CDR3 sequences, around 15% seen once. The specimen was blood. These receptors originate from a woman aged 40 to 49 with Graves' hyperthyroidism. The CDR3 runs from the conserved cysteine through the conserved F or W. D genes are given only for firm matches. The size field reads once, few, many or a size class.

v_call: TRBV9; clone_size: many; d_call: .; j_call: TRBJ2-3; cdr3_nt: TGTGCCAGCAGCGTAGATCCCGGCACAGATACGCAGTATTTT; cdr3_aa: CASSVDPGTDTQYF
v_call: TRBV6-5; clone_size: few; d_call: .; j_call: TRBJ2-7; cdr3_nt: TGTGCCAGCAGTTACTCCGACCTTTACGAGCAGTACTTC; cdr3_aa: CASSYSDLYEQYF
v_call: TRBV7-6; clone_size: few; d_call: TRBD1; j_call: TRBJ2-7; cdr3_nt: TGTGCCAGCAGCTCCCCTCGACAGGGGGAGTACGAGCAGTACTTC; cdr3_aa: CASSSPRQGEYEQYF
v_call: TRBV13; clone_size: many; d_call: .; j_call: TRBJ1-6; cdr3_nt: TGTGCCAGCAGCTTTCGGGGGTTCAATTCACCCCTCCACTTT; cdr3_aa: CASSFRGFNSPLHF
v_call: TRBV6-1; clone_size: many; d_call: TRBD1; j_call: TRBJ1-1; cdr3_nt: TGTGCCATCAGGACAGGGAGGAACACTGAAGCTTTCTTT; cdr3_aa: CAIRTGRNTEAFF
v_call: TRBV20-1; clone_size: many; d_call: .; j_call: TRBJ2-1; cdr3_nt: TGCAGTGCTAGCGACTTAGCACAACGATTCTTAAATGAGCAGTTCTTC; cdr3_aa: CSASDLAQRFLNEQFF
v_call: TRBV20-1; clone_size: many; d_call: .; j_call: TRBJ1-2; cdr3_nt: TGCAGGTTTAGGGCGAAACGGTATGGCTACACCTTC; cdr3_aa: CRFRAKRYGYTF
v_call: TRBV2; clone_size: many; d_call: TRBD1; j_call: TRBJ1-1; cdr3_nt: TGTGCCAGCAGTAAACAGGGGCGGGCCACTGAAGCTTTCTTT; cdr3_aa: CASSKQGRATEAFF
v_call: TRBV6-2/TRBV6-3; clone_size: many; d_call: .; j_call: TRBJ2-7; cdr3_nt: TGTGCCAGCAGCTACAGGGTTCTCTACGAGCAGTACTTC; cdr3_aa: CASSYRVLYEQYF
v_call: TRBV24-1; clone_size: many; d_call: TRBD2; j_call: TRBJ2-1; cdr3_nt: TGTGCCACCAGCCCGGCTGAGACTAGCGCTTACAATGAGCAGTTCTTC; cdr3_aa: CATSPAETSAYNEQFF
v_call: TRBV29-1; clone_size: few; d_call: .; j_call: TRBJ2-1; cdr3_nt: TGCAGCGTCGGGGGACAGAGCCAGTTCTTC; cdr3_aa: CSVGGQSQFF
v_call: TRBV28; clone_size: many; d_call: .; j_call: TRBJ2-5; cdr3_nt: TGTGCCAGCAGTTACAGGGGGGGAGAGACCCAGTACTTC; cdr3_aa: CASSYRGGETQYF
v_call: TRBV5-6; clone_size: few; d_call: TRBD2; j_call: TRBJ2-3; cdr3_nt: TGTGCCAGCAGCTTGTTGGGACTAGGATCTAGCACAGATACGCAGTATTTT; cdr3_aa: CASSLLGLGSSTDTQYF
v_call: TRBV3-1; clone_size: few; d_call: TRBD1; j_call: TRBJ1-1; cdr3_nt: TGTGCCAGCAGCCAAACAGGGGGCCGTGAAGCTTTCTTT; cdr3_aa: CASSQTGGREAFF
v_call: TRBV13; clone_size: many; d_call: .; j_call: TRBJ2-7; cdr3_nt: TGTGCCAGCAGCTCCAATAGGTACGAGCAGTACTTC; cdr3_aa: CASSSNRYEQYF
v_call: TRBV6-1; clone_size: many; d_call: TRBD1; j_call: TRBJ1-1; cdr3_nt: TGTGCCAGCGACCTCGGGGGGGACAGGGGGACTTTCTTT; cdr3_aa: CASDLGGDRGTFF
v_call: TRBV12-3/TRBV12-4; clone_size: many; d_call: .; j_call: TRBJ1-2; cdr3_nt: TGTGCCAGCGCCCCCGGGACAAGGCGCACCTTC; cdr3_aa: CASAPGTRRTF
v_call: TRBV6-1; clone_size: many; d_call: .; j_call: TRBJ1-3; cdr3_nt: TGTGCCAGCAGTGAAACGCCTGGAAACACCATATATTTT; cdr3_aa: CASSETPGNTIYF